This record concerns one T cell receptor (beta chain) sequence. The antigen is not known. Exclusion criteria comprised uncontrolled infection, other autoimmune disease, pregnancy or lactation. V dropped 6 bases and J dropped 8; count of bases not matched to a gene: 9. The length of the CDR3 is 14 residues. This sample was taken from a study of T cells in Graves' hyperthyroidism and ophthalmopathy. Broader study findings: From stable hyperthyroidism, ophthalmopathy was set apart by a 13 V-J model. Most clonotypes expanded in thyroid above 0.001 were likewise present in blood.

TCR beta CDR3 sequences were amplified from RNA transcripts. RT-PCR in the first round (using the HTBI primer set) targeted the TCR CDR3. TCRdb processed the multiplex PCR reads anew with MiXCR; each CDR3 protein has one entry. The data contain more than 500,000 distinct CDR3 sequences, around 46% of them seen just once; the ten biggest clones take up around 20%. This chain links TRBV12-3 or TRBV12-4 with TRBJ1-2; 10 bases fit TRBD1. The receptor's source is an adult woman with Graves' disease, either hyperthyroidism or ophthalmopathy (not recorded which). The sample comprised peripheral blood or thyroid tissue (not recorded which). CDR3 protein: CASSPGQGIRGYTF. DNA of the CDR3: TGTGCCAGCAGCCCGGGACAGGGGATCCGAGGCTACACCTTC.